A single sample gave rise to the 5 T cell receptor beta chains below, sequenced in a study of blood T cell repertoires in COVID-19. Only in-frame clones appear in the TCRdb table, and some are missing; sequencing was by immunoSEQ multiplex PCR. Of over 150,000 clones listed, roughly 80% were seen once; the top ten hold around 32%. Input material: peripheral blood. Source of these receptors: a woman aged 55-70 years with acute or convalescent COVID-19.

CDR3 nucleotide sequence: TGTGCCAGCAGTTCCGGGACACGAGCTTTCTTT. The encoded protein is CASSSGTRAFF. The genes are TRBV12-3 or TRBV12-4 and TRBJ1-1; D may be TRBD1 (6 bases). Trimming removed 4 bases at V and 10 bases at J, with 10 bases between. The CDR3 has 11 residues.

The chain recombines TRBV6-1 with TRBJ1-1; D ambiguous. The CDR3 length is 16 residues. CDR1 MNHNS and CDR2 SASEGT come from the germline V gene. The V and J ends lost 3 bases and 6 bases respectively, with 20 bases between them. The CDR3 coding sequence is TGTGCCAGCAGTGACTTTTTTGGCCCGAGGGCCGCTGAAGCTTTCTTT. Protein sequence: CASSDFFGPRAAEAFF.

This clone was picked up a small number of times. The gene calls are TRBV19 and TRBJ1-3; 9 bases agree with TRBD1. Germline V gene lookup returns CDR1 LNHDA and CDR2 SQIVND (reference sequence). The CDR3 has 16 residues. J was trimmed by 1 base and V by 5 bases; bases with no gene match: 6. Written as DNA, the CDR3 is TGTGCCAGTAGTCCCCCCGGGACAGGGTCTGGAAACACCATATATTTT. It yields the protein CASSPPGTGSGNTIYF.

This clone has just one count. The rearrangement uses TRBV9 and TRBJ2-4; D might be TRBD2 (6 bases). V was clipped by 1 base and J by 0 bases, with 11 bases between them. This CDR3 contains 16 residues. Germline CDR1 reads SGDLS; CDR2 reads YYNGEE. The CDR3 sequence: CASSVSDGGAKNIQYF. The DNA for the CDR3 is TGTGCCAGCAGCGTATCGGACGGGGGAGCCAAAAACATTCAGTACTTC.

This clone turned up a few times. The chain couples TRBV10-3 to TRBJ2-3; 8 bases fit TRBD1. CDR1 and CDR2 from the germline V gene are ENHRY and SYGVKD. CDR3 length: 16 amino acids. Unmatched junction bases numbered 13, after V lost 8 bases and J lost 3 bases. CDR3 sequence reads: CAIRVGQGVLTDTQYF. CDR3 nucleotides: TGTGCCATCCGAGTCGGACAGGGAGTTCTTACAGATACGCAGTATTTT.